Each of the 16 T cell receptor beta chains below was sequenced from the same sample in a study of blood T cell repertoires in COVID-19. TCRdb keeps only in-frame clones here, not all; method: immunoSEQ multiplex PCR. The sample contains under 65,000 clones, roughly 82% of which appear only once. The sample comprised peripheral blood. These receptors were collected from a woman aged 60 to 75 with acute or convalescent COVID-19.

The genes are TRBV30 and TRBJ2-3; possible D gene TRBD2, 6 bases. Germline V gene data show CDR1 as GTSNPN and CDR2 as SVGIG (reference sequence). This CDR3 contains 13 residues. V lost 8 bases, J lost 6 bases, and 18 bases lay in between. CDR3: CALGGLPPDTQYF. DNA for the CDR3: TGTGCCCTGGGAGGATTACCACCTGATACGCAGTATTTT.

The chain recombines TRBV19 with TRBJ2-6, with 10 bases aligning to TRBD1. The CDR3 sequence is 17 residues long. The J segment lost 4 bases and the V segment lost 6 bases, leaving 9 bases of the junction unmatched. From germline, CDR1 is LNHDA and CDR2 SQIVND (reference sequence). CDR3 amino acids: CASSYLTGGSGANVLTF. The CDR3, as DNA: TGTGCCAGTAGCTATCTGACAGGGGGCTCAGGGGCCAACGTCCTGACTTTC. The whole variable domain, remainder taken from reference TRBV19 and TRBJ2-6, is DGGITQSPKYLFRKEGQNVTLSCEQNLNHDAMYWYRQDPGQGLRLIYYSQIVNDFQKGDIAEGYSVSREKKESFPLTVTSAQKNPTAFYLCASSYLTGGSGANVLTFGAGSRLTVL.

This chain connects TRBV19 to TRBJ2-1, with TRBD2 as a possible D gene (5 bases). This CDR3 is built from 13 residues. CDR1 is LNHDA and CDR2 is SQIVND in the germline V gene (reference sequence). Trimming removed 5 bases from V and 5 bases from J, with 10 bases in between. The CDR3 spells CASSLTGNNEQFF. The CDR3 DNA follows: TGTGCCAGTAGTTTGACGGGAAACAATGAGCAGTTCTTC.

V is TRBV27 and J is TRBJ2-4; TRBD2 aligns across 9 bases. The CDR3 length is 13 residues. V dropped 2 bases and J dropped 11; count of bases not matched to a gene: 4. Per germline, CDR1 MNHEY and CDR2 SMNVEV (reference sequence). CDR3 sequence reads: CASSLASGDFQYF. The CDR3 DNA reads TGTGCCAGCAGTTTAGCTAGCGGGGACTTTCAGTACTTC.

As DNA, the CDR3 is TGTGCCAGCAGCTTGGACCCTAGGAACACTGAAGCTTTCTTT. Protein sequence: CASSLDPRNTEAFF. The rearrangement uses TRBV5-4 and TRBJ1-1; D remains ambiguous. Germline CDR1 reads SGHNT; CDR2 reads YYREEE (reference sequence). Trimming stripped 0 bases from V and 1 base from J, with 7 bases between. This CDR3 contains 14 residues.

The chain couples TRBV10-3 to TRBJ1-1; 9 positions agree with TRBD1. Germline V gives CDR1 ENHRY, CDR2 SYGVKD. J was trimmed by 1 base and V by 10 bases; bases with no gene match: 7. This CDR3 spans 14 amino acids. DNA of the CDR3: TGTGCCAGCAATCCGGGACAGGGGAACACTGAAGCTTTCTTT. Amino acids: CASNPGQGNTEAFF.

This clone appeared once. The gene calls are TRBV9 and TRBJ2-2; D may be TRBD2 (7 bases). Germline V gene data show CDR1 as SGDLS and CDR2 as YYNGEE. This CDR3 contains 15 residues. The V gene lost 2 bases and the J gene lost 4 bases, with 12 bases spanning the gap. The CDR3 is CASSVGGGATGELFF. The CDR3 DNA sequence: TGTGCCAGCAGCGTCGGAGGGGGGGCCACCGGGGAGCTGTTTTTT.

The CDR3 DNA reads TGTGCCAGTAGCCTGTGGGGTGGGGAGGAGACCCAGTACTTC. Amino acid sequence: CASSLWGGEETQYF. The chain employs TRBV19 and TRBJ2-5; weak D call: TRBD2 (5 bases). Germline V gives CDR1 LNHDA, CDR2 SQIVND (reference sequence). This CDR3 spans 14 amino acids. V was shortened by 6 bases and J by 5 bases, with 16 bases between the two germline ends.

This clone was seen a few times. The CDR3 coding sequence is TGTGCCAGCGGAATCGAGGGAGGTGGTTCACCCCTCCACTTT. This translates into CASGIEGGGSPLHF. This chain joins TRBV2 and TRBJ1-6; D not certain. This CDR3 comprises 14 residues. Germline lookup yields CDR1 SNHLY and CDR2 FYNNEI. V lost 8 bases, J lost 9 bases, and 17 bases lay in between.

Of note for this clone: A read error may account for a junction end that differs from germline. The chain has TRBV23-1 and TRBJ1-2; D possibly corresponds to TRBD1 (6 bases). TRBV23-1 is noted as an ORF with a role that remains uncertain. The CDR3 is made up of 14 amino acids. The CDR3 is CASRRQVRGYGCTF. The CDR3 DNA follows: TGCGCCAGCAGAAGACAGGTTCGCGGCTATGGCTGCACCTTC.

The gene calls are TRBV3-1 (or the pseudogene TRBV3-2) and TRBJ2-7; a weak D match, TRBD1 (6 bases). CDR1 is LGHDT and CDR2 is YNNKEL in the germline V gene (reference sequence). The CDR3 spans 17 residues. The germline V and J ends were trimmed by 0 bases and 4 bases, with 19 bases remaining between them. CDR3 loop: CASSQDSRQGGEYEQYF. CDR3 nucleotides: TGTGCCAGCAGCCAAGATTCCCGACAAGGGGGTGAATACGAGCAGTACTTC.

This clone showed up just once. The chain links TRBV28 to TRBJ1-2, with D tentatively TRBD1 (5 bases). CDR3 size: 15 residues. The ends were cut back, 0 bases at V and 2 bases at J, with 10 bases in the middle. Germline CDR1 reads MDHEN; CDR2 reads SYDVKM. CDR3 sequence reads: CASSLWGEGNYGYTF. CDR3 in DNA: TGTGCCAGCAGTTTATGGGGGGAGGGGAACTATGGCTACACCTTC.

The V call is TRBV19, the J call TRBJ2-5; possible D gene TRBD1, 6 bases. The germline V gene has CDR1 LNHDA and CDR2 SQIVND (reference sequence). The CDR3 contains 14 residues. The V and J ends lost 3 bases and 2 bases respectively, with 10 bases between them. The CDR3 sequence: CASSMWGRQETQYF. For the CDR3, the DNA is TGTGCCAGTAGTATGTGGGGGCGTCAAGAGACCCAGTACTTC.

The chain links TRBV7-2 to TRBJ2-5; 7 nucleotides align to TRBD2. There are 13 residues in the CDR3. V gave up 5 bases and J gave up 7 bases; unmatched junction bases: 7. Germline V lookup: CDR1 SGHTA, CDR2 FQGNSA. DNA of the CDR3: TGTGCCAGCAGCCAAAGGGACTACCCGACCCAGTACTTC. Translation gives CASSQRDYPTQYF.

The CDR3 nucleotides are TGTGCCTGTTCCACGGGTACAGGAACATCAGATACGCAGTATTTT. Protein product: CACSTGTGTSDTQYF. The chain couples TRBV30 to TRBJ2-3; a possible D gene is TRBD1 (5 bases). The germline V and J ends were trimmed by 6 bases and 4 bases, with 20 bases remaining between them. CDR1 and CDR2 from the germline V gene are GTSNPN and SVGIG (reference sequence). CDR3 size: 15 residues. Using reference TRBV30 and TRBJ2-3 for the parts outside the CDR3, the full variable domain is SQTIHQWPATLVQPVGSPLSLECTVEGTSNPNLYWYRQAAGRGLQLLFYSVGIGQISSEVPQNLSASRPQDRQFILSSKKLLLSDSGFYLCACSTGTGTSDTQYFGPGTRLTVL.

The chain couples TRBV6-2 or TRBV6-3 to TRBJ1-1, with TRBD1 identical over 10 bases. Germline V gene data show CDR1 as MNHEY and CDR2 as SVGEGT. The CDR3 runs to 18 residues. The V and J ends lost 0 bases and 8 bases, in that order; junction bases with no gene match: 15. As DNA, the CDR3 is TGTGCCAGCAGTTACTCGATTTTCGGGAGGGACAGGGGCAGGGAAGCTTTCTTT. Translated: CASSYSIFGRDRGREAFF.